These 16 T cell receptor beta chains were all obtained from the same sample, sequenced in a study of cytomegalovirus exposure and HLA in healthy donors. Assay: immunoSEQ multiplex PCR; the TCRdb copy retains only in-frame clones and omits some. The sample has about 150,000 clones; 70% to 90% are singletons. The sequenced sample was PBMCs. Receptor source: a human donor in good health.

This clone was recorded a few times. The J gene is TRBJ1-2, the V gene TRBV2; TRBD1 matches 10 bases. There are 14 residues in the CDR3. Looked up from germline, CDR1 is SNHLY and CDR2 is FYNNEI. Unmatched junction bases numbered 10, after V lost 8 bases and J lost 7 bases. The CDR3 coding sequence is TGTGCCAGCTGTTTGACAGGGGGCGGATCTGGCTACACCTTC. This gives the protein CASCLTGGGSGYTF. Full variable domain (missing parts from reference TRBV2 and TRBJ1-2): EPEVTQTPSHQVTQMGQEVILRCVPISNHLYFYWYRQILGQKVEFLVSFYNNEISEKSEIFDDQFSVERPDGSNFTLKIRSTKLEDSAMYFCASCLTGGGSGYTFGSGTRLTVV.

The chain combines TRBV7-2 with TRBJ1-1; 7 nucleotides match TRBD1. The CDR3 contains 14 residues. Trimming removed 1 base from V and 4 bases from J; junction bases left unmatched: 3. Germline V lookup: CDR1 SGHTA, CDR2 FQGNSA. The DNA for the CDR3 is TGTGCCAGCAGCTTAGTGGGACAGATCACTGAAGCTTTCTTT. It encodes CASSLVGQITEAFF.

This chain uses TRBV7-6 with TRBJ1-2; D perhaps matches TRBD1 (6 bases). The V end was cut by 5 bases, the J end by 5 bases, with 18 bases between. The CDR3 length is 15 residues. Germline V gene sequence: CDR1 SGHVS, CDR2 FNYEAQ. The CDR3 loop is CASSPAGTYDYGYTF. The CDR3 bases are TGTGCCAGCAGCCCCGCTGGGACATACGATTATGGCTACACCTTC.

V usage is TRBV7-6 and J usage is TRBJ1-5, with unresolved D. Trimming removed 5 bases at V and 0 bases at J, with 8 bases between. The CDR3 has 14 amino acids. CDR1 and CDR2 from the germline V gene are SGHVS and FNYEAQ. CDR3 DNA sequence: TGTGCCAGCAGCCCCCACTATAGCAATCAGCCCCAGCATTTT. Protein sequence: CASSPHYSNQPQHF.

CDR3: CASSHDRKYEQYF. The CDR3 nucleotides are TGTGCCAGCAGCCATGACAGGAAATACGAGCAGTACTTC. The chain uses TRBV7-2 and TRBJ2-7; possibly TRBD1 for D (6 bases). Trimming pared 5 bases from V and 4 bases from J, leaving 12 bases between. The CDR3 has 13 amino acids. Germline-derived CDR1 and CDR2 are SGHTA and FQGNSA. Full variable domain (rest looked up from reference TRBV7-2 and TRBJ2-7): GAGVSQSPSNKVTEKGKDVELRCDPISGHTALYWYRQSLGQGLEFLIYFQGNSAPDKSGLPSDRFSAERTGGSVSTLTIQRTQQEDSAVYLCASSHDRKYEQYFGPGTRLTVT.

The chain has TRBV5-1 and TRBJ2-7; 7 nucleotides align to TRBD1. The ends lost 4 bases at V and 1 base at J; junction bases unmatched: 5. Germline V gene data show CDR1 as SGHRS and CDR2 as YFSETQ. The CDR3 length is 14 residues. CDR3: CASSLLQGSYEQYF. DNA of the CDR3: TGCGCCAGCAGCCTATTACAGGGGTCCTACGAGCAGTACTTC.

J is TRBJ2-5 and V is TRBV5-1; D unclear. Germline V gene lookup returns CDR1 SGHRS and CDR2 YFSETQ. The CDR3 spans 13 residues. V lost 2 bases and J 7 bases, leaving 12 bases between the germline ends. The DNA of the CDR3 is TGCGCCAGCAGCTTCGACACCCCCGGGACCCAGTACTTC. Protein sequence: CASSFDTPGTQYF.

The chain carries TRBV28 and TRBJ1-2; 7 bases agree with TRBD1. V lost 3 bases and J lost 2; bases outside the gene matches: 12. Germline CDR1 is MDHEN and CDR2 is SYDVKM. This CDR3 has 17 amino acids. The chain's CDR3 is CASSFQPGTASNYGYTF. The CDR3, as DNA: TGTGCCAGCAGTTTCCAACCCGGGACAGCATCGAACTATGGCTACACCTTC.

The V call is TRBV7-6, the J call TRBJ1-6, with 7 bases identical to TRBD1. The CDR3 totals 17 residues. Trimming cost V 5 bases and J 5 bases; bases outside gene matches: 12. The germline V gene has CDR1 SGHVS and CDR2 FNYEAQ. CDR3 DNA: TGTGCCAGCAGCCAATACCCGACAGGGACCGATAATTCACCCCTCCACTTT. This sequence encodes CASSQYPTGTDNSPLHF.

The gene calls are TRBV5-1 and TRBJ2-5; TRBD1 matches at 7 bases. V trimming: 2 bases; J trimming: 3 bases; junction bases outside the gene matches: 4. Germline assignment: CDR1 SGHRS and CDR2 YFSETQ. CDR3 length: 14 amino acids. CDR3 sequence: CASSLAGTEETQYF. In DNA, the CDR3 is TGCGCCAGCAGCTTAGCCGGGACAGAAGAGACCCAGTACTTC.

The rearrangement uses TRBV7-8 and TRBJ2-2; a weak D match, TRBD2 (6 bases). This CDR3 has 16 amino acids. V lost 3 bases and J 4 bases, leaving 15 bases between the germline ends. CDR1 is SGHVS and CDR2 is FQNEAQ in the germline V gene. CDR3 residues: CASSFVPGAVTGELFF. The CDR3 DNA reads TGTGCCAGCAGCTTCGTTCCGGGAGCGGTCACCGGGGAGCTGTTTTTT.

The genes are TRBV7-8 and TRBJ2-7, with a tentative D call TRBD2 (6 bases). CDR1 and CDR2 (germline): SGHVS, FQNEAQ. The CDR3 covers 13 residues. Trimming shortened V by 2 bases and J by 6 bases, and 11 bases separated the two germline ends. CDR3 region: CASSLTVGGEQYF. Here the CDR3 DNA reads TGTGCCAGCAGCTTAACTGTGGGGGGCGAGCAGTACTTC.

This clone appeared once. The genes are TRBV4-1 and TRBJ2-7; 9 bases are a match to TRBD2. The CDR3 is 15 amino acids. V trimming: 2 bases; J trimming: 0 bases; junction bases outside the gene matches: 2. Looked up from germline, CDR1 is MGHRA and CDR2 is YSYEKL. Here the CDR3 reads CASSQRTSVSYEQYF. The CDR3 DNA follows: TGCGCCAGCAGCCAACGGACTAGCGTCTCCTACGAGCAGTACTTC.

The chain employs TRBV6-4 and TRBJ1-2; 8 bases align to TRBD1. Germline lookup yields CDR1 MRHNA and CDR2 SNTAGT. The CDR3 covers 13 residues. With 6 bases clipped from V and 8 bases from J, the junction kept 8 bases outside the gene matches. Here the CDR3 reads CASSPRTGLGYTF. The CDR3 coding sequence is TGTGCCAGCAGCCCCCGGACAGGGTTGGGCTACACCTTC.

The chain employs TRBV28 and TRBJ2-7; 9 bases are a match to TRBD2. Germline trimming cut 7 bases from V and 4 bases from J; bases unmatched to any gene: 14. The germline CDR1 and CDR2 sequences are MDHEN and SYDVKM. The CDR3 sequence is 16 residues long. Here the CDR3 reads CASTGGLAGVRYEQYF. In DNA, the CDR3 is TGTGCCAGCACGGGGGGATTAGCGGGAGTTAGGTACGAGCAGTACTTC.

This chain joins TRBV11-2 and TRBJ2-5; 8 bases map to TRBD1. CDR3 size: 15 residues. Looked up from germline, CDR1 is SGHAT and CDR2 is FQNNGV. The J segment lost 5 bases and the V segment lost 5 bases, leaving 10 bases of the junction unmatched. CDR3 DNA sequence: TGTGCCAGCAGCCATCGACAGGGGACTGGGGAGACCCAGTACTTC. The encoded protein is CASSHRQGTGETQYF.